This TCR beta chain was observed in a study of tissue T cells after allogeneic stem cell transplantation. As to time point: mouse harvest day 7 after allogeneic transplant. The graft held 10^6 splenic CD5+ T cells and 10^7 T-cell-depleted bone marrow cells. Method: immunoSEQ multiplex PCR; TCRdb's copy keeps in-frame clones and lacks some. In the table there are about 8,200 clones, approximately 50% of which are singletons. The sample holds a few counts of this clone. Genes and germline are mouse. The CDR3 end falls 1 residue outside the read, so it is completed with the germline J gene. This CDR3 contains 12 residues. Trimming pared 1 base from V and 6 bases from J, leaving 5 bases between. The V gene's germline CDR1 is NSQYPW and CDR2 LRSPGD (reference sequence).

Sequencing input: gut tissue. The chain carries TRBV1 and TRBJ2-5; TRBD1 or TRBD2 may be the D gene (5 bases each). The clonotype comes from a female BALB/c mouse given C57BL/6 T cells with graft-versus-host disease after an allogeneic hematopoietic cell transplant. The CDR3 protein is CTCSAGGDTQYF. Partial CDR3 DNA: TGCACCTGCAGTGCAGGGGGGGACACCCAGTAC.